These 22 T cell receptor beta chains originate from one sample sequenced in a study of blood T cell repertoires in COVID-19. The assay was immunoSEQ multiplex PCR, and TCRdb's table has in-frame clones only and misses some. Among approximately 36,000 clones, approximately 90% were seen once, and the ten largest hold around 20%. Specimen: peripheral blood. The receptors derive from a man between 60 and 75 years old with acute or convalescent COVID-19.

The gene calls are TRBV5-1 and TRBJ2-2, with a tentative D call TRBD2 (5 bases). The CDR3 is 15 amino acids. Germline CDR1 reads SGHRS; CDR2 reads YFSETQ. V gave up 7 bases and J gave up 3 bases, with 16 bases separating them. In nucleotides, the CDR3 is TGCGCCAGCGCCGAGGGAGTTGGCGACACCGGGGAGCTGTTTTTT. It specifies CASAEGVGDTGELFF.

The V and J genes are TRBV7-9 and TRBJ2-3; TRBD2 matches at 12 bases. The trim removed 1 base at V and 8 bases at J, leaving 7 bases unmatched. Germline CDR1 SEHNR, CDR2 FQNEAQ (reference sequence). The CDR3 sequence is 16 residues long. The CDR3 coding sequence is TGTGCCAGCAGCTTAGTGGCTAGCGGGAGGGCCTTTACGCAGTATTTT. Translation: CASSLVASGRAFTQYF. The complete variable domain, with remaining parts taken from reference TRBV7-9 and TRBJ2-3, reads DTGVSQNPRHKITKRGQNVTFRCDPISEHNRLYWYRQTLGQGPEFLTYFQNEAQLEKSRLLSDRFSAERPKGSFSTLEIQRTEQGDSAMYLCASSLVASGRAFTQYFGPGTRLTVL.

The chain carries TRBV2 and TRBJ2-2; D perhaps matches TRBD2 (6 bases). Trimming cost V 6 bases and J 2 bases, with 13 bases left between them. The CDR3 is 15 residues long. Germline V gene data show CDR1 as SNHLY and CDR2 as FYNNEI. CDR3 DNA: TGTGCCAGCAGGGTATCTAGCGCCAACACCGGGGAGCTGTTTTTT. It translates to CASRVSSANTGELFF.

This sequence joins TRBV7-2 and TRBJ2-5, with 9 bases matching TRBD2. Trimming at V came to 2 bases and at J to 4 bases, leaving 8 bases not matched to a gene. The CDR3 is made up of 16 amino acids. Germline assignment: CDR1 SGHTA and CDR2 FQGNSA. CDR3 coding DNA: TGTGCCAGCAGCTTAAAGAGCGGGGGGCTGGGAGAGACCCAGTACTTC. It is translated as CASSLKSGGLGETQYF.

The chain combines TRBV5-1 with TRBJ2-1; 9 bases are a match to TRBD2. This CDR3 is built from 16 residues. The germline V gene has CDR1 SGHRS and CDR2 YFSETQ. Trimming at V came to 2 bases and at J to 6 bases, leaving 9 bases not matched to a gene. The CDR3 sequence is CASSFRVAGESNEQFF. Written as DNA, the CDR3 is TGCGCCAGCAGCTTCCGGGTAGCGGGAGAGTCCAATGAGCAGTTCTTC. Combining the CDR3 with reference TRBV5-1 and TRBJ2-1 gives the whole variable domain KAGVTQTPRYLIKTRGQQVTLSCSPISGHRSVSWYQQTPGQGLQFLFEYFSETQRNKGNFPGRFSGRQFSNSRSEMNVSTLELGDSALYLCASSFRVAGESNEQFFGPGTRLTVL.

The chain combines TRBV9 with TRBJ2-7, with 9 bases that match TRBD1. The CDR3 is made up of 14 amino acids. Germline values: CDR1 SGDLS, CDR2 YYNGEE. J was trimmed by 6 bases and V by 3 bases; bases with no gene match: 7. CDR3: CASSGGTGMGEQYF. In nucleotides, the CDR3 is TGTGCCAGCAGCGGGGGGACAGGGATGGGCGAGCAGTACTTC.

The chain recombines TRBV5-1 with TRBJ2-5; 11 nucleotides agree with TRBD1. The CDR3 totals 15 residues. Germline values: CDR1 SGHRS, CDR2 YFSETQ. J lost 5 bases, V lost 6 bases, and 9 bases had no gene match. This CDR3 reads CASKSGTGGGETQYF. CDR3 sequence (DNA): TGCGCCAGCAAAAGCGGGACAGGGGGAGGGGAGACCCAGTACTTC.

The chain links TRBV15 to TRBJ2-1; 10 bases line up with TRBD1. V shed 5 bases, J shed 3 bases, and the junction held 4 bases outside the gene matches. CDR1 and CDR2 (germline): LNHNV, YYDKDF (reference sequence). The CDR3 length is 15 residues. This chain's CDR3 is CATSYGDRGYNEQFF. In DNA, the CDR3 is TGTGCCACCAGCTATGGGGACAGGGGCTACAATGAGCAGTTCTTC.

J is TRBJ2-1 and V is TRBV6-6, with 9 bases identical to TRBD1. The CDR3 length is 16 residues. V shed 0 bases, J shed 10 bases, and the junction held 10 bases outside the gene matches. Germline CDR1 is MNHNY and CDR2 is SVGAGI (reference sequence). The CDR3 nucleotides read TGTGCCAGCAGTTACTCACCCTCGGACAGGGGAAACGAGCAGTTCTTC. It encodes CASSYSPSDRGNEQFF.

The rearrangement uses TRBV2 and TRBJ1-1; D gene unclear. Between the trimmed V and J ends, which lost 5 bases and 2 bases, there was a span of 6 bases. This CDR3 is built from 12 residues. Germline V gene lookup returns CDR1 SNHLY and CDR2 FYNNEI. CDR3 region: CASSLTNTEAFF. DNA of the CDR3: TGTGCCAGCAGTCTGACTAACACTGAAGCTTTCTTT.

The CDR3 loop reads CASRSPQGNTEAFF. The CDR3 DNA is TGTGCCAGCAGGAGCCCACAGGGGAACACTGAAGCTTTCTTT. The chain links TRBV2 to TRBJ1-1; tentatively, D is TRBD1 (6 bases). The germline gives CDR1 SNHLY, CDR2 FYNNEI. Trimming took 6 bases from V and 1 from J, leaving 12 bases between them. The CDR3 has 14 amino acids.

As regards this clone: The junction differs from germline at one of its ends, possibly a read error. This chain uses TRBV7-9 with TRBJ1-1; 7 bases map to TRBD1. The germline V gene has CDR1 SEHNR and CDR2 FQNEAQ (reference sequence). The CDR3 is 15 amino acids. This CDR3 reads CASSLGGWTGPLVLF. The CDR3, as DNA: TGTGCCAGCAGCTTAGGGGGCTGGACAGGCCCTCTGGTACTCTTT.

The chain is built from TRBV5-4 and TRBJ1-2; TRBD1 matches 10 bases. This CDR3 is built from 14 residues. Germline V gives CDR1 SGHNT, CDR2 YYREEE (reference sequence). V dropped 3 bases and J dropped 5; count of bases not matched to a gene: 4. The CDR3 nucleotides read TGTGCCAGCAGCTCCTCGGGACAGGGGTATGGCTACACCTTC. Translated: CASSSSGQGYGYTF. The variable domain in full, with the rest retrieved from reference TRBV5-4 and TRBJ1-2, is ETGVTQSPTHLIKTRGQQVTLRCSSQSGHNTVSWYQQALGQGPQFIFQYYREEENGRGNFPPRFSGLQFPNYSSELNVNALELDDSALYLCASSSSGQGYGYTFGSGTRLTVV.

The chain links TRBV24-1 to TRBJ2-1; weak D call: TRBD2 (5 bases). Looked up from germline, CDR1 is KGHDR and CDR2 is SFDVKD. Trimming left V 8 bases short and J 3 bases short, with 16 bases between. The CDR3 loop spans 15 amino acids. DNA for the CDR3: TGTGCCACCATGGCGGGTAAAACAGTCTACAATGAGCAGTTCTTC. Its protein product is CATMAGKTVYNEQFF.

The rearrangement joins TRBV5-1 to TRBJ2-7, with D perhaps matching TRBD2 (6 bases). With 0 bases removed from V and 0 bases from J, the gap between germline ends came to 22 bases. The V gene's germline CDR1 is SGHRS and CDR2 YFSETQ. The CDR3 consists of 19 residues. Here the CDR3 reads CASSLVAGTTVRSSYEQYF. CDR3 nucleotide sequence: TGCGCCAGCAGCTTGGTCGCGGGAACCACAGTACGGAGCTCCTACGAGCAGTACTTC.

This sequence joins TRBV28 and TRBJ2-7; TRBD1 might be the D (6 bases). The CDR3 covers 12 residues. The germline V and J ends were trimmed by 4 bases and 2 bases, with 6 bases remaining between them. Germline loops: CDR1 MDHEN, CDR2 SYDVKM. The CDR3 is CASSSGAYEQYF. The CDR3 DNA reads as TGTGCCAGCAGTTCAGGGGCCTACGAGCAGTACTTC.

This clone occurred once. The chain recombines TRBV7-8 with TRBJ2-7, with a weak D call TRBD1 (6 bases). Trimming took off 6 bases at V and 4 bases at J, with 10 bases between the two ends. The CDR3 runs to 12 residues. CDR1 is SGHVS, CDR2 FQNEAQ, per germline. CDR3 region: CASRGAEYEQYF. The CDR3 DNA reads TGTGCCAGCAGGGGGGCTGAATACGAGCAGTACTTC.

The rearrangement links TRBV6-2 or TRBV6-3 to TRBJ2-3; 10 bases agree with TRBD2. Losses at the gene ends were 5 bases for V and 0 bases for J; bases not matched to a gene: 5. This CDR3 region has 16 residues. Germline CDR1 and CDR2: MNHEY and SVGEGT. CDR3 bases: TGTGCCAGCAGTGACCGGACTAGCGGTAGCACAGATACGCAGTATTTT. It encodes CASSDRTSGSTDTQYF.

In this sample, this clone turned up once. The chain is built from TRBV29-1 and TRBJ2-5, with D perhaps TRBD2 (5 bases). CDR1 and CDR2 (germline): SQVTM, ANQGSEA. Deletions cut 7 bases from V and 5 bases from J, with 20 bases between. CDR3 length equals 14 residues. CDR3 residues: CSGVGRALGETQYF. DNA for the CDR3: TGCAGCGGGGTGGGGAGAGCTCTAGGTGAGACCCAGTACTTC.

The CDR3 nucleotides read TGTGCCAGCAGCTTTCGGGATGGGTGGGAGACCCAGTACTTC. It translates to CASSFRDGWETQYF. The gene calls are TRBV5-4 and TRBJ2-5; TRBD2 might be the D (5 bases). V was clipped by 2 bases and J by 5 bases, with 13 bases between them. The germline CDR1 and CDR2 sequences are SGHNT and YYREEE (reference sequence). The length of the CDR3 is 14 residues.

The gene calls are TRBV3-1 (or the pseudogene TRBV3-2) and TRBJ1-3; D ambiguous. This CDR3 region has 17 residues. Germline CDR1 and CDR2: LGHDT and YNNKEL (reference sequence). V was cut by 4 bases and J by 0 bases, with 16 bases left in between. In nucleotides, the CDR3 is TGTGCCAGCAGCCTGTTAGCGAGATCCAGCTCTGGAAACACCATATATTTT. It encodes CASSLLARSSSGNTIYF.

The J gene is TRBJ2-1, the V gene TRBV11-3, with D perhaps TRBD1 (5 bases). The CDR3 covers 16 residues. V was trimmed by 3 bases and J by 3 bases, leaving 15 bases between them. CDR1 is SGHNT, CDR2 YENEEA, per germline. Here the CDR3 reads CASSFIITQGYNEQFF. The CDR3 nucleotides are TGTGCCAGCAGCTTCATTATAACGCAGGGCTACAATGAGCAGTTCTTC.